The entry that follows covers one T cell receptor beta chain sequence. Its antigen is unidentified. Documented time point: pretreatment peripheral blood. TCRdb's copy holds only in-frame clones and misses some; the assay was immunoSEQ multiplex PCR. Altogether under 60,000 clones are present, around four fifths being singletons, with the ten largest covering approximately 2.9%. This sample is drawn from a study of PD-L1 blockade in urothelial cancer. About the research overall: Patients took up atezolizumab around 2014 at 1,200 mg intravenously every 3 weeks. Men with urothelial cancer arising in the bladder made up about 90% of the roughly 30 patients. Blood yielded a median of approximately 140,000 T cells per sample.

Study conclusions and caveats: Where pretreatment blood TCR clonality fell below the median, better survival was predicted.

Sequenced here: PBMCs, sampled around atezolizumab (anti-PD-L1) treatment. The TCR originated in a man between 65 and 85 years old with urothelial cancer.

CDR3 nucleotides: TGTGCCAGCAGCCACCCTTATAAGAGCGGGGAGCTGTTTTTT. Translated: CASSHPYKSGELFF. V gene TRBV5-8 combines with J gene TRBJ2-2; D ambiguous. CDR1 and CDR2 (germline): SGHTS, YDEGEE. Trimming shortened V by 4 bases and J by 7 bases, and 14 bases separated the two germline ends. The CDR3 spans 14 residues.